The sequence of this T cell receptor beta chain was determined in a study of OX40 agonist ivuxolimab in advanced cancers. Study at large: Given to patients was ivuxolimab, an agonistic anti-OX40 (CD134) antibody. Study results and caveats: Antigen specificity was not determined for the expanded peripheral T cells.

This CDR3 spans 15 amino acids. The germline V gene has CDR1 SEHNR and CDR2 FQNEAQ (reference sequence). The V and J ends lost 2 bases and 4 bases, in that order; junction bases with no gene match: 5. Profiling relied on immunoSEQ multiplex PCR, and the TCRdb table lists in-frame clones only, not all of them. The sample holds 90,000 or so clones; approximately 92% are singletons and the top ten take 0.33%. Points on this clone: Its matching antigen is unknown.

The chain carries TRBV7-9 and TRBJ2-3; 8 nucleotides agree with TRBD2. The sequence derives from an adult with an advanced solid tumor such as melanoma, head and neck, liver or kidney cancer. The specimen comprised CD4+ or CD8+ T cells sorted from blood, sampled in a trial of the OX40 agonist ivuxolimab. DNA for the CDR3: TGTGCCAGCAGCTTAAAGACTAGCGCCGCAGATACGCAGTATTTT. This translates into CASSLKTSAADTQYF.